A single sample gave rise to the 27 T cell receptor beta chains below, sequenced in a study of immune cell composition in non-small cell lung cancer. Clones were sequenced by immunoSEQ multiplex PCR, and TCRdb holds only the in-frame ones, with some missing. The sample lists about 2,000 clones; just under 75% were seen once. Sequencing input: lung tumor tissue. These receptors all come from a human donor with non-small cell lung cancer.

The J gene is TRBJ1-4, the V gene TRBV2, with 9 bases aligning to TRBD1. From germline, CDR1 is SNHLY and CDR2 FYNNEI. The V and J ends lost 7 bases and 6 bases, in that order; junction bases with no gene match: 9. The CDR3 consists of 15 residues. CDR3 region: CASTRAGQGYEKLFF. In DNA, the CDR3 is TGTGCCAGCACTCGGGCGGGACAGGGTTATGAAAAACTGTTTTTT.

This rearrangement joins TRBV6-6 to TRBJ2-3; the match to TRBD2 covers 8 bases. In germline, CDR1 is MNHNY, CDR2 SVGAGI (reference sequence). The CDR3 runs 13 residues. The chain's CDR3 is CASGAGGRDTQYF. CDR3 DNA: TGTGCTTCCGGGGCGGGGGGCCGGGATACGCAGTATTTT.

The chain links TRBV9 to TRBJ2-2; 11 nucleotides align to TRBD2. The CDR3 has 18 amino acids. J lost 5 bases, V lost 7 bases, and 16 bases had no gene match. The germline V gene encodes CDR1 SGDLS and CDR2 YYNGEE. The CDR3 nucleotides read TGTGCCAGCGGCTGGGGCACAGGACTAGCGGGTGGAACCGGGGAGCTGTTTTTT. Protein: CASGWGTGLAGGTGELFF.

The rearrangement uses TRBV27 and TRBJ2-1, with TRBD1 matching 8 bases. V was pared by 11 bases and J by 0 bases, with 9 bases of the junction left unmatched. Germline CDR1 is MNHEY and CDR2 is SMNVEV (reference sequence). This CDR3 region has 15 residues. The CDR3 DNA sequence: TGTGCCGTCACAGGGGGAGGCCCCTCCTACAATGAGCAGTTCTTC. Protein sequence: CAVTGGGPSYNEQFF.

This chain links TRBV25-1 with TRBJ1-2; D possibly corresponds to TRBD1 (6 bases). The germline CDR1 and CDR2 sequences are MGHDK and SYGVNS. The V end was cut by 4 bases, the J end by 4 bases, with 19 bases between. The CDR3 length is 16 residues. The CDR3 bases are TGTGCCAGCAGTGGCAGAGACAGGTTTTTAAGCTATGGCTACACCTTC. Residues: CASSGRDRFLSYGYTF.

This clone has just a few counts. The V gene is TRBV28, the J gene TRBJ2-7, with D possibly matching TRBD2 (6 bases). V gave up 5 bases and J gave up 5 bases, with 16 bases separating them. The germline gives CDR1 MDHEN, CDR2 SYDVKM. The CDR3 has 14 amino acids. The CDR3 DNA is TGTGCCAGCAGTAGGCAACGGGGCGGGAACGAGCAGTACTTC. Amino acids: CASSRQRGGNEQYF.

The V gene is TRBV19, the J gene TRBJ1-1; D not resolved. Per the germline V gene, CDR1 is LNHDA and CDR2 is SQIVND (reference sequence). The CDR3 extends over 13 amino acids. V gave up 3 bases and J gave up 5 bases, with 10 bases separating them. In nucleotides, the CDR3 is TGTGCCAGTAGTATCTCGGGTAGGACTGAAGCTTTCTTT. It specifies CASSISGRTEAFF.

The chain uses TRBV7-8 and TRBJ2-2; D gene ambiguous. Germline CDR1 is SGHVS and CDR2 is FQNEAQ. The CDR3 totals 17 residues. Trimming removed 5 bases from V and 4 bases from J, with 20 bases in between. The CDR3 region has the DNA TGTGCCAGCAGCCTGAGAGTTACCACCCCGGGCACCGGGGAGCTGTTTTTT. Protein product: CASSLRVTTPGTGELFF.

The V gene is TRBV30, the J gene TRBJ2-5; D may be TRBD2 (6 bases). In germline, CDR1 is GTSNPN, CDR2 SVGIG (reference sequence). The CDR3 is 13 residues long. Trimming removed 6 bases at V and 3 bases at J, with 14 bases between. The CDR3 is CACQEGGKETQYF. In DNA form, the CDR3 reads TGTGCCTGCCAGGAGGGTGGGAAAGAGACCCAGTACTTC. Using reference TRBV30 and TRBJ2-5 for the parts outside the CDR3, the full variable domain is SQTIHQWPATLVQPVGSPLSLECTVEGTSNPNLYWYRQAAGRGLQLLFYSVGIGQISSEVPQNLSASRPQDRQFILSSKKLLLSDSGFYLCACQEGGKETQYFGPGTRLLVL.

This chain uses TRBV9 with TRBJ2-7; TRBD2 matches at 10 bases. This CDR3 has 15 amino acids. Germline CDR1 is SGDLS and CDR2 is YYNGEE. With V trimmed by 0 bases and J by 4 bases, 4 bases remained unmatched. Here the CDR3 reads CASSVGSGGAYEQYF. CDR3 DNA: TGTGCCAGCAGCGTAGGCAGCGGGGGGGCTTACGAGCAGTACTTC.

The rearrangement joins TRBV9 to TRBJ2-1; 11 bases are a match to TRBD2. CDR3 size: 17 residues. V was clipped by 0 bases and J by 4 bases; unmatched bases: 6. Per germline, CDR1 SGDLS and CDR2 YYNGEE. CDR3 DNA: TGTGCCAGCAGCGTAGCTAGCGGGAGGACAAATTACAATGAGCAGTTCTTC. It codes for CASSVASGRTNYNEQFF.

The chain joins TRBV9 to TRBJ2-2, with D maybe TRBD2 (7 bases). The V gene lost 6 bases and the J gene lost 0 bases, with 18 bases spanning the gap. The germline gives CDR1 SGDLS, CDR2 YYNGEE. The CDR3 is 17 amino acids. The CDR3 spells CASNVGLGGANTGELFF. CDR3 bases: TGTGCCAGCAACGTGGGGTTAGGGGGGGCGAACACCGGGGAGCTGTTTTTT.

The gene calls are TRBV2 and TRBJ2-5, with 7 nucleotides matching TRBD1. Germline CDR1 reads SNHLY; CDR2 reads FYNNEI. V was clipped by 7 bases and J by 4 bases; unmatched bases: 12. The CDR3 has 15 residues. The CDR3 here is CASNLERGQGETQYF. As DNA, the CDR3 is TGTGCCAGCAACCTCGAAAGGGGGCAAGGAGAGACCCAGTACTTC.

The chain carries TRBV7-9 and TRBJ2-3; weak D call: TRBD2 (6 bases). The V gene lost 1 base and the J gene lost 3 bases, with 17 bases spanning the gap. There are 17 residues in the CDR3. Germline-derived CDR1 and CDR2 are SEHNR and FQNEAQ (reference sequence). CDR3 protein: CASSLGSTGDRTDTQYF. CDR3 sequence (DNA): TGTGCCAGCAGCTTAGGGTCGACGGGGGATCGAACAGATACGCAGTATTTT.

This clone was seen a single time. The chain uses TRBV7-2 and TRBJ2-5, with 7 bases that match TRBD2. The V gene end was trimmed by 3 bases and the J gene end by 4 bases; junction bases not matched to a gene: 5. This CDR3 is 14 amino acids long. Germline lookup yields CDR1 SGHTA and CDR2 FQGNSA. CDR3 loop: CASSLGGGGETQYF. CDR3 DNA sequence: TGTGCCAGCAGCTTGGGCGGGGGAGGAGAGACCCAGTACTTC.

The chain employs TRBV6-1 and TRBJ1-6; possible D gene TRBD1, 5 bases. Per germline, CDR1 MNHNS and CDR2 SASEGT. The germline V and J ends were trimmed by 7 bases and 10 bases, with 14 bases remaining between them. There are 13 residues in the CDR3. The CDR3 DNA reads as TGTGCCAGCATTGATTGGGGGAGGTCACCCCTCCACTTT. It translates to CASIDWGRSPLHF.

This clone showed up just a few times. This rearrangement joins TRBV19 to TRBJ1-5; D might be TRBD1 (6 bases). Germline CDR1 reads LNHDA; CDR2 reads SQIVND (reference sequence). Trimming took off 9 bases at V and 4 bases at J, with 16 bases between the two ends. CDR3 size: 14 residues. DNA of the CDR3: TGTGCCAGCAAACCAGACAGGTTGAATCAGCCCCAGCATTTT. This translates into CASKPDRLNQPQHF.

Only one count was recorded for this clone. V usage is TRBV11-1 and J usage is TRBJ2-7; D gene unclear. Per the germline V gene, CDR1 is SGHAT and CDR2 is FQDESV (reference sequence). V gave up 5 bases and J gave up 3 bases, with 11 bases separating them. This CDR3 has 13 residues. The CDR3 reads CASSQPPGYEQYF. DNA of the CDR3: TGTGCCAGCAGCCAACCGCCGGGCTACGAGCAGTACTTC.

The chain's CDR3 is CASIRTGGLTGELFF. CDR3 in DNA: TGTGCCAGCATCCGGACAGGGGGCCTCACCGGGGAGCTGTTTTTT. This rearrangement joins TRBV5-8 to TRBJ2-2, with TRBD1 matching 11 bases. This CDR3 is 15 amino acids long. The germline V gene encodes CDR1 SGHTS and CDR2 YDEGEE. The J segment lost 4 bases and the V segment lost 6 bases, leaving 5 bases of the junction unmatched.

This clone showed up just a few times. The chain employs TRBV2 and TRBJ2-7; the D is unclear. From germline, CDR1 is SNHLY and CDR2 FYNNEI. This CDR3 has 12 amino acids. Trimming cost V 6 bases and J 6 bases, with 12 bases left between them. Here the CDR3 reads CASSAPSGEQYF. The DNA of the CDR3 is TGTGCCAGCAGCGCACCCTCGGGCGAGCAGTACTTC.

This clone was recorded once. The chain's CDR3 is CASTPGRDQPQHF. DNA of the CDR3: TGTGCCAGCACCCCAGGGAGGGATCAGCCCCAGCATTTT. The rearrangement links TRBV7-9 to TRBJ1-5; a weak D match, TRBD1 (5 bases). Trimming removed 7 bases from V and 5 bases from J, with 12 bases in between. Per the germline V gene, CDR1 is SEHNR and CDR2 is FQNEAQ (reference sequence). This CDR3 has 13 residues.

The chain recombines TRBV19 with TRBJ2-7; tentative D call: TRBD1 (6 bases). CDR1 LNHDA and CDR2 SQIVND come from the germline V gene (reference sequence). The CDR3 loop spans 13 amino acids. Trimming stripped 10 bases from V and 6 bases from J, with 19 bases between. Here the CDR3 DNA reads TGTGCCACCACAGGGTCCGCGCTAAGCGAGCAGTACTTC. Encoded protein: CATTGSALSEQYF.

The V and J genes are TRBV7-2 and TRBJ1-2; D is ambiguous. Per germline, CDR1 SGHTA and CDR2 FQGNSA. The V gene lost 5 bases and the J gene lost 2 bases, with 9 bases spanning the gap. The length of the CDR3 is 13 residues. In DNA, the CDR3 is TGTGCCAGCAGCCCTTCCAGGAACTATGGCTACACCTTC. It codes for CASSPSRNYGYTF.

V usage is TRBV7-2 and J usage is TRBJ2-7; 10 bases match TRBD2. The ends lost 5 bases at V and 2 bases at J; junction bases unmatched: 3. The CDR3 extends over 14 amino acids. Germline CDR1 and CDR2: SGHTA and FQGNSA. CDR3 amino acids: CASSASGGAYEQYF. In nucleotides, the CDR3 is TGTGCCAGCAGCGCTAGCGGGGGAGCCTACGAGCAGTACTTC.

This rearrangement joins TRBV19 to TRBJ2-2, with 7 bases lining up with TRBD1. Germline V lookup: CDR1 LNHDA, CDR2 SQIVND (reference sequence). With 9 bases clipped from V and 6 bases from J, the junction kept 13 bases outside the gene matches. This CDR3 comprises 15 residues. The CDR3 is CASRQNRGWAGELFF. Written as DNA, the CDR3 is TGTGCCAGCAGACAGAACAGGGGTTGGGCCGGGGAGCTGTTTTTT.

In this sample, this clone turned up once. The chain uses TRBV7-6 and TRBJ2-3, with 7 bases lining up with TRBD2. The CDR3 is 17 amino acids. The V gene end was trimmed by 0 bases and the J gene end by 0 bases; junction bases not matched to a gene: 6. The germline V gene encodes CDR1 SGHVS and CDR2 FNYEAQ. The CDR3 sequence: CASSLASAGVSTDTQYF. The CDR3 DNA is TGTGCCAGCAGCTTAGCCAGTGCGGGGGTTAGCACAGATACGCAGTATTTT.

The chain uses TRBV6-5 and TRBJ2-3; no reliable D call. Looked up from germline, CDR1 is MNHEY and CDR2 is SVGAGI. The ends were cut back, 4 bases at V and 2 bases at J, with 13 bases in the middle. The CDR3 contains 15 residues. CDR3: CASSWSVGNTDTQYF. The CDR3 region has the DNA TGTGCCAGCAGTTGGTCAGTTGGTAACACAGATACGCAGTATTTT.